This record covers a single TCR beta chain. The antigen is undetermined. The data stem from a study of T cell repertoires in cytomegalovirus infection. Study-level information: It can be stated that public TCR beta signatures indicated CMV infection as well as a matching HLA type.

CDR3 length: 13 amino acids. CDR1 GTSNPN and CDR2 SVGIG come from the germline V gene (reference sequence). Trimming cost V 0 bases and J 5 bases, with 8 bases left between them. Study outcomes and limitations: Summed frequency of public TCR beta families distinguished CMV carriers with the relevant HLA.

Via MiXCR, TCRdb re-called the reads, giving one row per CDR3 protein. The table has about 140,000 distinct CDR3 sequences, 5.5% to 8% seen once; the top ten hold about a sixth. Input material: PBMCs. The clonotype originates from a human donor in good health (CMV status not recorded). Some clones in this sample may be carry-over from other donors' samples. The chain couples TRBV30 to TRBJ1-5; weak D call: TRBD1 (5 bases). Here the CDR3 DNA reads TGTGCCTGGAGTGTAGGAGGGGATCAGCCCCAGCATTTT. Its translation: CAWSVGGDQPQHF.